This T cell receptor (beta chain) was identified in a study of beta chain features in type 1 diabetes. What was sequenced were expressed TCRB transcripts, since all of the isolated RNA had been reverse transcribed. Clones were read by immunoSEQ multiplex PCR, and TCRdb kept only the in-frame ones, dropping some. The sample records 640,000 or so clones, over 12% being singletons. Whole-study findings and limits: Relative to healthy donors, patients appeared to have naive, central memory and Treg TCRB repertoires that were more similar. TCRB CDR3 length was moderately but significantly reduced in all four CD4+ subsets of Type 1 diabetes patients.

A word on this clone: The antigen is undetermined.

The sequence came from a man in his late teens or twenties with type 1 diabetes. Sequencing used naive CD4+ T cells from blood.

CDR3 sequence (DNA): TGCGCCAGCAGCCAAGAGCCAGGCCAACACTATGGCTACACCTTC. Protein product: CASSQEPGQHYGYTF. The chain joins TRBV4-3 to TRBJ1-2; D unclear. This CDR3 contains 15 residues. Germline V gives CDR1 LGHNA, CDR2 YSLEER. V was clipped by 0 bases and J by 3 bases, with 11 bases between them.